This record covers a single T cell receptor (beta chain). This sample was taken from a study of blood T cell repertoires in COVID-19. Study-level background: Sources were T cells, B-cell-depleted T cells, or PBMCs; the material itself was cDNA or gDNA.

Measured with immunoSEQ multiplex PCR; TCRdb has only the in-frame clones, and not every one. The table lists hundreds of thousands of clones, 88% of them singletons. There are 11 residues in the CDR3. V lost 4 bases and J 6 bases, leaving 4 bases between the germline ends. The clonotype originates from a woman between 55 and 75 years old in a cohort exposed to, infected with or recovered from COVID-19 (not recorded which). The sample was PBMCs or T cells enriched from blood (not recorded which). The rearrangement links TRBV12-3 or TRBV12-4 to TRBJ2-1, with D unresolved. The CDR3 loop reads CASSSGNEQFF. As DNA, the CDR3 is TGTGCCAGCAGTTCGGGCAATGAGCAGTTCTTC.